The 18 T cell receptor beta chains reported below all come from one sample, sequenced in a study of blood T cells in healthy people across ages. It was with a sample-barcoded 5' primer and a J-beta primer mix that a second PCR of roughly 6 to 12 cycles was run. TCRdb reanalysed the 5' RACE reads using MiXCR and keeps one entry per CDR3 protein. The sample holds roughly 830,000 distinct CDR3 sequences; 60% to 80% are singletons and the top ten take around a quarter. Input material: blood. The receptors here all came from a man aged 25 to 45 in good health.

V is TRBV6-2 or TRBV6-3 and J is TRBJ2-3; D is unresolved. V was pared by 4 bases and J by 3 bases, with 11 bases between. The germline CDR1 and CDR2 sequences are MNHEY and SVGEGT. The CDR3 extends over 14 amino acids. The CDR3 nucleotides read TGTGCCAGCAGTTTTGGAACAGAAACAGATACGCAGTATTTT. As protein: CASSFGTETDTQYF.

V is TRBV4-3 and J is TRBJ2-1; 8 nucleotides match TRBD1. Germline trimming cut 4 bases from V and 7 bases from J; bases unmatched to any gene: 15. This CDR3 has 17 amino acids. Germline lookup yields CDR1 LGHNA and CDR2 YSLEER. The CDR3 reads CASSRNPTQGAGNEQFF. CDR3 nucleotides: TGCGCCAGCAGCCGTAACCCTACCCAGGGGGCGGGGAATGAGCAGTTCTTC.

V is TRBV5-4 and J is TRBJ2-1, with 16 bases aligning to TRBD2. V dropped 4 bases and J dropped 9; count of bases not matched to a gene: 13. The CDR3 sequence is 18 residues long. Germline-derived CDR1 and CDR2 are SGHNT and YYREEE (reference sequence). The DNA of the CDR3 is TGTGCCAGCAGCGGGACTAGCGGGGGGGCCGAGCTGTCCCGTGAGCAGTTCTTC. Translated: CASSGTSGGAELSREQFF.

The chain is built from TRBV18 and TRBJ2-4; possibly TRBD2 for D (5 bases). The J call may be incorrect, as the DNA end agrees better with TRBJ2-7. Per the germline V gene, CDR1 is KGHSH and CDR2 is LQKENI. CDR3 length equals 15 residues. The CDR3 sequence is CASSPVSSEVHEQYF. In DNA form, the CDR3 reads TGTGCCAGCTCACCAGTCAGCTCGGAGGTCCACGAGCAGTACTTC.

The CDR3 sequence: CASSYGLAKETQYF. The CDR3 DNA reads as TGTGCCAGCAGTTACGGACTAGCGAAAGAGACCCAGTACTTC. The rearrangement joins TRBV6-2 or TRBV6-3 to TRBJ2-7, with TRBD2 matching 9 bases. The end of the DNA fits TRBJ2-5 better, so the J call may be wrong. Germline V CDR1 and CDR2: MNHEY, SVGEGT. The CDR3 has 14 residues.

V usage is TRBV28 and J usage is TRBJ2-1, with 10 nucleotides matching TRBD1. Germline CDR1 and CDR2: MDHEN and SYDVKM. Losses at the gene ends were 8 bases for V and 2 bases for J; bases not matched to a gene: 12. The CDR3 covers 17 residues. CDR3 in amino acids: CASRFPGQGPPYNEQFF. The CDR3 nucleotides read TGTGCCAGCCGCTTCCCGGGACAGGGGCCCCCCTACAATGAGCAGTTCTTC.

This chain links TRBV6-1 with TRBJ2-3, with D hard to call. From germline, CDR1 is MNHNS and CDR2 SASEGT. V dropped 7 bases and J dropped 2 bases, with 13 bases sitting between them. This CDR3 is built from 14 residues. The CDR3 here is CASKGLVVTDTQYF. In nucleotides, the CDR3 is TGTGCCAGCAAGGGCCTAGTGGTCACAGATACGCAGTATTTT.

The rearrangement uses TRBV29-1 and TRBJ2-5; no reliable D call. The CDR3 is made up of 13 amino acids. The germline gives CDR1 SQVTM, CDR2 ANQGSEA. V was shortened by 4 bases and J by 2 bases, with 11 bases between the two germline ends. The CDR3 protein is CSVVNKPQETQYF. The CDR3 DNA sequence: TGCAGCGTTGTTAACAAACCTCAAGAGACCCAGTACTTC.

V and J are TRBV28 and TRBJ1-2; no firm D call. Per the germline V gene, CDR1 is MDHEN and CDR2 is SYDVKM. V was cut by 7 bases and J by 4 bases, with 7 bases left in between. The CDR3 consists of 11 residues. The CDR3 region has the DNA TGTGCCAGCATTTCTCGCTATGGCTACACCTTC. Residues: CASISRYGYTF.

The chain uses TRBV6-5 and TRBJ2-2; 7 nucleotides line up with TRBD2. The trim removed 6 bases at V and 5 bases at J, leaving 3 bases unmatched. Germline V lookup: CDR1 MNHEY, CDR2 SVGAGI. This CDR3 has 13 amino acids. The CDR3 DNA sequence: TGTGCCAGCAGGTTGGGAGGGACCGGGGAGCTGTTTTTT. Protein: CASRLGGTGELFF.

This chain joins TRBV7-9 and TRBJ2-1; weak D call: TRBD1 (5 bases). This CDR3 is built from 14 residues. Trimming took 2 bases from V and 6 from J, leaving 11 bases between them. Germline CDR1 SEHNR, CDR2 FQNEAQ (reference sequence). CDR3 coding DNA: TGTGCCAGCAGCTTACAGGGATTTTCCAATGAGCAGTTCTTC. Residues: CASSLQGFSNEQFF. The entire variable domain, with the rest obtained from reference TRBV7-9 and TRBJ2-1, is as follows: DTGVSQNPRHKITKRGQNVTFRCDPISEHNRLYWYRQTLGQGPEFLTYFQNEAQLEKSRLLSDRFSAERPKGSFSTLEIQRTEQGDSAMYLCASSLQGFSNEQFFGPGTRLTVL.

This clonotype was seen a handful of times. The V and J genes are TRBV6-5 and TRBJ1-4; D gene unclear. V was pared by 8 bases and J by 4 bases, with 11 bases between. CDR1 MNHEY and CDR2 SVGAGI come from the germline V gene. The CDR3 contains 13 residues. The CDR3: CASSGRSNEKLFF. As DNA, the CDR3 is TGTGCCAGCTCGGGCAGGAGTAATGAAAAACTGTTTTTT.

This clonotype has a count of ten or more. The chain has TRBV20-1 and TRBJ1-5, with D perhaps matching TRBD1 (6 bases). Trimming removed 5 bases at V and 3 bases at J, with 11 bases between. The germline gives CDR1 DFQATT, CDR2 SNEGSKA (reference sequence). The CDR3 contains 13 residues. The CDR3 reads CSAPRGYNQPQHF. CDR3 coding DNA: TGCAGTGCTCCCAGGGGTTACAATCAGCCCCAGCATTTT.

The chain combines TRBV7-6 with TRBJ2-2; 9 bases fit TRBD2. V dropped 5 bases and J dropped 5; count of bases not matched to a gene: 6. CDR3 length equals 15 residues. CDR1 and CDR2 (germline): SGHVS, FNYEAQ. The chain's CDR3 is CASSAAGGLTGELFF. The CDR3 nucleotides are TGTGCCAGCAGCGCGGCGGGGGGGCTGACCGGGGAGCTGTTTTTT.

The V gene is TRBV11-2, the J gene TRBJ2-2; TRBD2 is a possible D gene (7 bases). V was shortened by 2 bases and J by 4 bases, with 20 bases between the two germline ends. The CDR3 totals 18 residues. In germline, CDR1 is SGHAT, CDR2 FQNNGV. CDR3 protein: CASSLSVAFGGPTGELFF. DNA of the CDR3: TGTGCCAGCAGCTTAAGTGTGGCCTTCGGGGGGCCCACCGGGGAGCTGTTTTTT.

The rearrangement uses TRBV29-1 and TRBJ2-3, with a possible D match to TRBD2 (7 bases). Trimming pared 4 bases from V and 6 bases from J, leaving 20 bases between. CDR3 length: 15 amino acids. Germline assignment: CDR1 SQVTM and CDR2 ANQGSEA. CDR3 amino acids: CSVAGPGGARDTQYF. The CDR3 DNA sequence: TGCAGCGTTGCCGGGCCGGGGGGCGCCAGGGATACGCAGTATTTT.

The V call is TRBV2, the J call TRBJ2-7; D perhaps matches TRBD1 (5 bases). This CDR3 comprises 14 residues. Looked up from germline, CDR1 is SNHLY and CDR2 is FYNNEI. Trimming took 3 bases from V and 1 from J, leaving 10 bases between them. The CDR3 protein is CASSEKGQSYEQYF. For the CDR3, the DNA is TGTGCCAGCAGTGAGAAGGGGCAGTCCTACGAGCAGTACTTC.

J is TRBJ1-6 and V is TRBV9; D might be TRBD1 (5 bases). Trimming took off 7 bases at V and 6 bases at J, with 20 bases between the two ends. The length of the CDR3 is 16 residues. Germline loops: CDR1 SGDLS, CDR2 YYNGEE. The CDR3 nucleotides read TGTGCCAGCGGGGGACCGTCGACGACGGGTAATTCACCCCTCCACTTT. Translated: CASGGPSTTGNSPLHF.